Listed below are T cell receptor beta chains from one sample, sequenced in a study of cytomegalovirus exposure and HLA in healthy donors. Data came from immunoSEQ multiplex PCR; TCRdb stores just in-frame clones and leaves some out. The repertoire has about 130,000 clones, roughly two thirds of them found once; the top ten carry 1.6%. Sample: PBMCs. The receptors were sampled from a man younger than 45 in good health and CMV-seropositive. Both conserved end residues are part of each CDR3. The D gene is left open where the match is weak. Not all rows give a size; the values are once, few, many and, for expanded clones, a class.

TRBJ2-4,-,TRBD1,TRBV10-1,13,CASSEGQGGIQYF,TGCGCCAGCAGTGAGGGACAGGGTGGCATTCAGTACTTC
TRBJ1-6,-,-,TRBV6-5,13,CATSDMPGSPLHF,TGTGCCACCTCGGACATGCCTGGGTCACCCCTCCACTTT
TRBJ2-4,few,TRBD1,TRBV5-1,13,CASSPDREDIQYF,TGCGCCAGCAGCCCGGACAGGGAGGACATTCAGTACTTC
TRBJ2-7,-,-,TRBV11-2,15,CASSLARSTFYEQYF,TGTGCCAGCAGCTTAGCCAGGTCTACCTTCTACGAGCAGTACTTC
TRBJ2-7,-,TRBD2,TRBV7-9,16,CASSLGLAGLSYEQYF,TGTGCCAGCAGCTTAGGACTAGCGGGACTCTCCTACGAGCAGTACTTC
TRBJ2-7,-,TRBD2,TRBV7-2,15,CASSSPGTSSYEQYF,TGTGCCAGCAGCTCCCCCGGGACTAGCTCCTACGAGCAGTACTTC
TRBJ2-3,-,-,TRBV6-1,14,CASNPDRLGDTQYF,TGTGCCAGCAACCCTGACAGGCTCGGGGATACGCAGTATTTT
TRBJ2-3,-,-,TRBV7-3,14,CASSLSTAADTQYF,TGTGCCAGCAGCTTATCTACAGCGGCAGATACGCAGTATTTT
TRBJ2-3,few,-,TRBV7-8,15,CASSWSEESTDTQYF,TGTGCCAGCAGCTGGAGCGAGGAGAGCACAGATACGCAGTATTTT
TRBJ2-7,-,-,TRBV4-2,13,CASSQQARYEQYF,TGTGCCAGCAGCCAACAGGCCCGCTACGAGCAGTACTTC
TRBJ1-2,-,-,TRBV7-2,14,CASSSFSSAGGYTF,TGTGCCAGCAGCTCCTTTTCTTCGGCGGGTGGCTACACCTTC
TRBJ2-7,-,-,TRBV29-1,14,CSVLPGLHSYEQYF,TGCAGCGTTTTACCGGGACTTCACTCCTACGAGCAGTACTTC
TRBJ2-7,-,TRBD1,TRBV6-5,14,CASSRGQGSYEQYF,TGTGCCAGCAGCCGGGGACAGGGCTCCTACGAGCAGTACTTC
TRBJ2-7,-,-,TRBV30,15,CARSVRTGISYEQYF,TGTGCCCGGAGTGTCAGAACAGGGATCTCCTACGAGCAGTACTTC
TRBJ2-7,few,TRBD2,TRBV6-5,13,CASSLSGTYEQYF,TGTGCCAGCAGCCTTAGCGGGACCTACGAGCAGTACTTC
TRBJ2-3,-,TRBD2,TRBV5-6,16,CASSLGTTTAWDTQYF,TGTGCCAGCAGCCTGGGGACTACCACTGCCTGGGATACGCAGTATTTT
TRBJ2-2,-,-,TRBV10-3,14,CASHQSRDTGELFF,TGTGCCAGCCACCAATCCCGGGACACCGGGGAGCTGTTTTTT
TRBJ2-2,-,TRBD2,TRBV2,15,CASRGLVGGTGELFF,TGTGCCAGCAGGGGACTAGTGGGTGGGACCGGGGAGCTGTTTTTT
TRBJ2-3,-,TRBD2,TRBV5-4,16,CASSPGGTSGRDTQYF,TGTGCCAGCAGCCCGGGGGGGACTAGCGGGAGGGATACGCAGTATTTT
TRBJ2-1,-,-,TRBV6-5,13,CASSSPGVNEQFF,TGTGCCAGCAGTTCCCCGGGTGTCAATGAGCAGTTCTTC
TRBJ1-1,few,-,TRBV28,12,CASRGLNTEAFF,TGTGCCAGCCGGGGGTTGAACACTGAAGCTTTCTTT
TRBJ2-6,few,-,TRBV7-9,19,CASSLALRGQPAGANVLTF,TGTGCCAGCAGCTTAGCCCTGCGGGGACAGCCTGCTGGGGCCAACGTCCTGACTTTC
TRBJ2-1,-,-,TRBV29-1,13,CSVVRLFPHEQFF,TGCAGCGTTGTTCGTCTCTTCCCCCATGAGCAGTTCTTC
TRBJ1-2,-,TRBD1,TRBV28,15,CASSPDLTGIYGYTF,TGTGCCAGCAGTCCCGACCTGACAGGGATCTATGGCTACACCTTC
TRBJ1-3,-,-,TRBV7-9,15,CASSGNTGTGNTIYF,TGTGCCAGTAGCGGAAACACAGGGACTGGAAACACCATATATTTT
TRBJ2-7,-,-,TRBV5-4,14,CASSSAVVPYEQYF,TGTGCCAGCAGCTCAGCGGTAGTACCCTACGAGCAGTACTTC
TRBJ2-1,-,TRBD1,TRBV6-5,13,CATGTGAPNEQFF,TGTGCCACCGGGACAGGGGCTCCCAATGAGCAGTTCTTC
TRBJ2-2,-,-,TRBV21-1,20,CAGLRVGSVQLRSNTGELFF,TGTGCCGGACTTCGAGTAGGGTCCGTGCAGTTACGGTCTAACACCGGGGAGCTGTTTTTT
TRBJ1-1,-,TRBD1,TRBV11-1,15,CASSDRDRGNTEAFF,TGTGCCAGCAGCGATAGGGACAGGGGGAACACTGAAGCTTTCTTT
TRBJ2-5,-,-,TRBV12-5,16,CASGPFRGEGRETQYF,TGTGCTAGTGGCCCCTTCAGGGGCGAGGGTAGGGAGACCCAGTACTTC
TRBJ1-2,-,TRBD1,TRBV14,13,CASRDSGGHGYTF,TGTGCCAGTAGGGACAGCGGGGGTCATGGCTACACCTTC
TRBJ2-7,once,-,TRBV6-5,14,CASSYSDNSYEQYF,TGTGCCAGCAGTTACAGTGACAACTCCTACGAGCAGTACTTC
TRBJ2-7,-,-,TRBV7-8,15,CASSLTGTRSYEQYF,TGTGCCAGCAGCCTGACCGGGACACGCTCCTACGAGCAGTACTTC
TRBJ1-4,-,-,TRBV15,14,CATSIQGANEKLFF,TGTGCCACCAGCATACAGGGTGCTAATGAAAAACTGTTTTTT
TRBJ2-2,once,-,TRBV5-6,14,CASSSGDWTGELFF,TGTGCCAGCAGCTCAGGGGATTGGACCGGGGAGCTGTTTTTT
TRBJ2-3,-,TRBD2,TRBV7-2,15,CASSLMGGGTDTQYF,TGTGCCAGCAGCTTAATGGGAGGGGGCACAGATACGCAGTATTTT
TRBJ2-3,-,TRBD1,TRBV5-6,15,CASSRWDRDTDTQYF,TGTGCCAGCAGCCGATGGGACAGGGACACAGATACGCAGTATTTT
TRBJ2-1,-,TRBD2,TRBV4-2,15,CASSSPGRAEGEQFF,TGTGCCAGCAGCTCCCCGGGGAGGGCAGAGGGTGAGCAGTTCTTC
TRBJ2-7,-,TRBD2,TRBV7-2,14,CASSLLAVSYEQYF,TGTGCCAGCAGCCTACTAGCGGTCTCCTACGAGCAGTACTTC
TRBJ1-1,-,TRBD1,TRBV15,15,CATSRRQGANTEAFF,TGTGCCACCAGCAGAAGGCAGGGGGCGAACACTGAAGCTTTCTTT
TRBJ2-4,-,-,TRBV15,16,CATSETGFWAKNIQYF,TGTGCCACCAGCGAAACAGGGTTTTGGGCCAAAAACATTCAGTACTTC